Given below is one T cell receptor beta chain in context. The antigen is undetermined. Sequencing used cDNA as its template, made by extracting RNA and reverse transcribing it. Data came from immunoSEQ multiplex PCR; TCRdb stores just in-frame clones and leaves some out. The table has about 100,000 clones, almost 60% seen once. Treatment described: oral pan-JAK inhibitor, 5-10 mg twice daily. This entry comes from a study of CD8+ T cells in alopecia areata. The wider study: Twice daily, treated patients received 5 to 10 mg of oral tofacitinib. Percent affected scalp area, the SALT score, rated treated patients' severity.

The V gene lost 6 bases and the J gene lost 1 base, with 18 bases spanning the gap. Looked up from germline, CDR1 is MNHEY and CDR2 is SMNVEV (reference sequence). CDR3 length: 16 residues. Findings and caveats of the study: Many expanded lesional clones persisted during tofacitinib (in both scalp and blood).

The origin of this receptor is a human donor with alopecia areata. This chain connects TRBV27 to TRBJ2-5, with no clear D. The material was CD8+ T cells sorted from blood, obtained at approximately week 60, from a patient treated with tofacitinib. In DNA, the CDR3 is TGTGCCAGCAGACTAAGCCCCCACGGATCCCAAGAGACCCAGTACTTC. It specifies CASRLSPHGSQETQYF.